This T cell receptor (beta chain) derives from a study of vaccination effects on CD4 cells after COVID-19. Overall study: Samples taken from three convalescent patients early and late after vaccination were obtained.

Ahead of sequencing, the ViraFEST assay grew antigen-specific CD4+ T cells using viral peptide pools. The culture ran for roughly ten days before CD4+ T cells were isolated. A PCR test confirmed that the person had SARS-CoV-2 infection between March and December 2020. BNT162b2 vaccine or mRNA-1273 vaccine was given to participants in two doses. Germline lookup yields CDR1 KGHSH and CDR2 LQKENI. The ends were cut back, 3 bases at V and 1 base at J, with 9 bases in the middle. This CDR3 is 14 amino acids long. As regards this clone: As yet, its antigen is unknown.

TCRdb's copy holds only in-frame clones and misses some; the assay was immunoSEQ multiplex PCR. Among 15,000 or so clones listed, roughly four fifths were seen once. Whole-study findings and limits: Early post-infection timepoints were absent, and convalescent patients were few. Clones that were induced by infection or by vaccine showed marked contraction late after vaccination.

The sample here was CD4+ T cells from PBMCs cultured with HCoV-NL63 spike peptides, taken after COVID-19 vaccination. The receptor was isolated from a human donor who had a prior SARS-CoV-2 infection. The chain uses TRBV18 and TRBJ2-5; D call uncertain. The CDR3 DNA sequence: TGTGCCAGCTCACCGTCGGCAGTCCAAGAGACCCAGTACTTC. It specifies CASSPSAVQETQYF. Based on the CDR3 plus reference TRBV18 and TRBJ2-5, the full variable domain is NAGVMQNPRHLVRRRGQEARLRCSPMKGHSHVYWYRQLPEEGLKFMVYLQKENIIDESGMPKERFSAEFPKEGPSILRIQQVVRGDSAAYFCASSPSAVQETQYFGPGTRLLVL.